Listed below are T cell receptor beta chains from one sample, sequenced in a study of blood T cell repertoires in COVID-19. Profiling relied on immunoSEQ multiplex PCR, and the TCRdb table lists in-frame clones only, not all of them. The table shows around 84,000 clones, with about 86% occurring only once. Material for sequencing was peripheral blood. The receptors shown here come from an older man with active or convalescent COVID-19. Both conserved end residues are part of each CDR3. Fields, in order: CDR3 DNA, CDR3 protein, J gene, V gene, clone size, D gene. The D gene is left open where the match is weak. Not all rows give a size; the values are once, few, many and, for expanded clones, a class.

cdr3_nt: TGTGCCAGCTCACCTCCACAGGGGTGGAACACCGGGGAGCTGTTTTTT; cdr3_aa: CASSPPQGWNTGELFF; j_call: TRBJ2-2; v_call: TRBV18; clone_size: -; d_call: TRBD1
cdr3_nt: TGCGCCAGCAGTGAGTCCCGGGGGGGCCCCAATGAGCAGTTCTTC; cdr3_aa: CASSESRGGPNEQFF; j_call: TRBJ2-1; v_call: TRBV10-1; clone_size: -; d_call: TRBD2
cdr3_nt: TGTGCCAGCAGCGGAACCCCGGACAGTCTGGGTCCTTATGGCTACACCTTC; cdr3_aa: CASSGTPDSLGPYGYTF; j_call: TRBJ1-2; v_call: TRBV9; clone_size: -; d_call: -
cdr3_nt: TGTGCCAGCAGCCTACTAGTGGGCACAGATACGCAGTATTTT; cdr3_aa: CASSLLVGTDTQYF; j_call: TRBJ2-3; v_call: TRBV5-4; clone_size: once; d_call: -
cdr3_nt: TGTGCCTGGACCGAGGGGGGACAGGTCTATGGCTACACCTTC; cdr3_aa: CAWTEGGQVYGYTF; j_call: TRBJ1-2; v_call: TRBV30; clone_size: once; d_call: TRBD1
cdr3_nt: TGTGCCAGCAGCCAAGACTCTAACACTGAAGCTTTCTTT; cdr3_aa: CASSQDSNTEAFF; j_call: TRBJ1-1; v_call: TRBV4-2; clone_size: -; d_call: -
cdr3_nt: TGTGCCAGCTCACCAGCGGGGGGGCCGGGGGGCAATCAGCCCCAGCATTTT; cdr3_aa: CASSPAGGPGGNQPQHF; j_call: TRBJ1-5; v_call: TRBV18; clone_size: -; d_call: -
cdr3_nt: TGTGCCAGCAGCCCGCAGGGGGAATCGTCGGGCTACACCTTC; cdr3_aa: CASSPQGESSGYTF; j_call: TRBJ1-2; v_call: TRBV7-9; clone_size: -; d_call: TRBD1
cdr3_nt: TGTGCCAGCTCACCAACAGGTACGAACACTGAAGCTTTCTTT; cdr3_aa: CASSPTGTNTEAFF; j_call: TRBJ1-1; v_call: TRBV18; clone_size: -; d_call: -
cdr3_nt: TGTGCCAGCAGGGCAGGGTATCGGGCAGATACGCAGTATTTT; cdr3_aa: CASRAGYRADTQYF; j_call: TRBJ2-3; v_call: TRBV25-1; clone_size: -; d_call: -
cdr3_nt: TGTGCCAGCAGTGATGGAGGGAGATCGAGCTCCTACAATGAGCAGTTCTTC; cdr3_aa: CASSDGGRSSSYNEQFF; j_call: TRBJ2-1; v_call: TRBV2; clone_size: once; d_call: -
cdr3_nt: TGTGCCAGCAGCTTAGTTCGACTAGCGGGAGTAACAGATACGCAGTATTTT; cdr3_aa: CASSLVRLAGVTDTQYF; j_call: TRBJ2-3; v_call: TRBV7-9; clone_size: -; d_call: TRBD2
cdr3_nt: TGTGCCACCAGCAGGGGACTAGCGGGGCCCAATGAGCAGTTCTTC; cdr3_aa: CATSRGLAGPNEQFF; j_call: TRBJ2-1; v_call: TRBV15; clone_size: -; d_call: TRBD2
cdr3_nt: TGTGCCAGCAGTGATTATACAGGGAATAGGTATGGCTACACCTTC; cdr3_aa: CASSDYTGNRYGYTF; j_call: TRBJ1-2; v_call: TRBV6-1; clone_size: once; d_call: -
cdr3_nt: TGTGCCTGGAGTGTACGTCAGGAACTTAACTATGGCTACACCTTC; cdr3_aa: CAWSVRQELNYGYTF; j_call: TRBJ1-2; v_call: TRBV30; clone_size: few; d_call: -
cdr3_nt: TGTGCCAGCAGCCCGGACAGGGGGCGAGGCTACACCTTC; cdr3_aa: CASSPDRGRGYTF; j_call: TRBJ1-2; v_call: TRBV6-5; clone_size: -; d_call: TRBD1
cdr3_nt: TGCGCCAGCAGCTCCAATATGGCGGGATCTAGCACAGATACGCAGTATTTT; cdr3_aa: CASSSNMAGSSTDTQYF; j_call: TRBJ2-3; v_call: TRBV5-1; clone_size: few; d_call: -
cdr3_nt: TGTGCCAGCAGAGGGGGACAGGGGTTCCCCCTCGAGCAGTACTTC; cdr3_aa: CASRGGQGFPLEQYF; j_call: TRBJ2-7; v_call: TRBV6-5; clone_size: once; d_call: TRBD1
cdr3_nt: TGTGCCAGCAGCTCGACTGGATTGGAGACCCAGTACTTC; cdr3_aa: CASSSTGLETQYF; j_call: TRBJ2-5; v_call: TRBV7-6; clone_size: -; d_call: -
cdr3_nt: TGTGCCAGCAGCCCAGCTCAGGGGAACTACGAGCAGTACTTC; cdr3_aa: CASSPAQGNYEQYF; j_call: TRBJ2-7; v_call: TRBV2; clone_size: -; d_call: -
cdr3_nt: TGTGCCAGCAGCTTAAAGCGGGACGGATTCTTTAACTCTGGAAACACCATATATTTT; cdr3_aa: CASSLKRDGFFNSGNTIYF; j_call: TRBJ1-3; v_call: TRBV7-2; clone_size: -; d_call: -
cdr3_nt: TGTGCCAGCTCGGCGGGGATGAACACTGAAGCTTTCTTT; cdr3_aa: CASSAGMNTEAFF; j_call: TRBJ1-1; v_call: TRBV18; clone_size: -; d_call: -
cdr3_nt: TGTGCCAGCAGCCAAGGGGGCAGGGAGCTGTTTTTT; cdr3_aa: CASSQGGRELFF; j_call: TRBJ2-2; v_call: TRBV11-3; clone_size: -; d_call: TRBD1
cdr3_nt: TGTGCCAGCAGTAGTACAGGGACTTCACCCCTCCACTTT; cdr3_aa: CASSSTGTSPLHF; j_call: TRBJ1-6; v_call: TRBV2; clone_size: few; d_call: -
cdr3_nt: TGTGCCATCAGTGAGTATGGGACTAATGAGCAGTTCTTC; cdr3_aa: CAISEYGTNEQFF; j_call: TRBJ2-1; v_call: TRBV10-3; clone_size: -; d_call: -
cdr3_nt: TGTGCCAGCAGTTACTCAGGGGATTCAGGGAACACCATATATTTT; cdr3_aa: CASSYSGDSGNTIYF; j_call: TRBJ1-3; v_call: TRBV6-5; clone_size: -; d_call: -
cdr3_nt: TGTGCCAGCAGCCCCACTGGGTGGAGTCAAGAGACCCAGTACTTC; cdr3_aa: CASSPTGWSQETQYF; j_call: TRBJ2-5; v_call: TRBV7-2; clone_size: -; d_call: -
cdr3_nt: TGCGCCAGCAGTACCGGGACAGGGGGTTGGGCAGATACGCAGTATTTT; cdr3_aa: CASSTGTGGWADTQYF; j_call: TRBJ2-3; v_call: TRBV10-1; clone_size: -; d_call: TRBD1
cdr3_nt: TGCAGTGCTAGTATGGGGAGAGCTTTCTTT; cdr3_aa: CSASMGRAFF; j_call: TRBJ1-1; v_call: TRBV20-1; clone_size: once; d_call: -
cdr3_nt: TGTGCCAGCAGCGTAGAGCGGGGCTCCTACAATGAGCAGTTCTTC; cdr3_aa: CASSVERGSYNEQFF; j_call: TRBJ2-1; v_call: TRBV9; clone_size: -; d_call: TRBD2
cdr3_nt: TGTGCCAGCAGCCAAGATCCCAGCTCTGGAAACACCATATATTTT; cdr3_aa: CASSQDPSSGNTIYF; j_call: TRBJ1-3; v_call: TRBV3-1/TRBV3-2; clone_size: -; d_call: -
cdr3_nt: TGTGCCAGCAGCCAAGGGGGAGGGACAGGGCGCGAGCAGTACTTC; cdr3_aa: CASSQGGGTGREQYF; j_call: TRBJ2-7; v_call: TRBV4-2; clone_size: few; d_call: TRBD1
cdr3_nt: -; cdr3_aa: CASSFGQGALPPPSGANVLTF; j_call: TRBJ2-6; v_call: TRBV12-1; clone_size: -; d_call: -
cdr3_nt: TGTGCCAGCAGCTCGTCACTATTTAACCCCTACGAGCAGTACTTC; cdr3_aa: CASSSSLFNPYEQYF; j_call: TRBJ2-7; v_call: TRBV7-9; clone_size: -; d_call: -
cdr3_nt: TGCGCCAGCAGCCTCCTGAGCAGGGGGCGCGGAGGCTACACCTTC; cdr3_aa: CASSLLSRGRGGYTF; j_call: TRBJ1-2; v_call: TRBV23-1; clone_size: -; d_call: TRBD1
cdr3_nt: TGTGCCAGCATCCTGGGAGGGGCCAGAGGCTACACCTTC; cdr3_aa: CASILGGARGYTF; j_call: TRBJ1-2; v_call: TRBV12-3/TRBV12-4; clone_size: -; d_call: -
cdr3_nt: TGTGCCAGCAGGCGACAGGGGAACAATGAGCAGTTCTTC; cdr3_aa: CASRRQGNNEQFF; j_call: TRBJ2-1; v_call: TRBV6-5; clone_size: -; d_call: TRBD1
cdr3_nt: TGTGCTAGCAGCCTACCCGACACCGGGGAGCTGTTTTTT; cdr3_aa: CASSLPDTGELFF; j_call: TRBJ2-2; v_call: TRBV7-7; clone_size: -; d_call: -
cdr3_nt: TGTGCCAGCAGCTTAGTGGGAGGGATCTCGGGGCCCCAGCATTTT; cdr3_aa: CASSLVGGISGPQHF; j_call: TRBJ1-5; v_call: TRBV7-8; clone_size: once; d_call: -
cdr3_nt: TGTGCCAGCAGCTTAGATCAGAGGTCAGGGGGCCTGTTTGAGCAGTACTTC; cdr3_aa: CASSLDQRSGGLFEQYF; j_call: TRBJ2-7; v_call: TRBV11-3; clone_size: -; d_call: TRBD1
cdr3_nt: TGTGCCAGCAGGAGTCAGGGCCATCAGCCCCAGCATTTT; cdr3_aa: CASRSQGHQPQHF; j_call: TRBJ1-5; v_call: TRBV28; clone_size: -; d_call: -
cdr3_nt: TGTGCCAGCGGCCGACAGGGCAATCAGCCCCAGCATTTT; cdr3_aa: CASGRQGNQPQHF; j_call: TRBJ1-5; v_call: TRBV12-3/TRBV12-4; clone_size: -; d_call: -
cdr3_nt: TGTGCCTGGAGTTTCTCGGATTGGGCTAATGGCTACACCTTC; cdr3_aa: CAWSFSDWANGYTF; j_call: TRBJ1-2; v_call: TRBV30; clone_size: few; d_call: -